Listed here are 31 T cell receptor beta chains from one sample, sequenced in a study of T cells after somatic rescue of genetic block. The data were produced by immunoSEQ multiplex PCR, yet TCRdb's version contains in-frame clones alone and is incomplete. This repertoire shows roughly 92,000 clones, over 80% found once; its top ten account for more than 1.5%. Sequences were obtained from peripheral blood mononuclear cells (PBMCs). The receptors stem from a woman aged 18 to 35.

This clone was observed once. The chain is built from TRBV2 and TRBJ2-1; 11 bases are shared with TRBD2. The CDR3 length is 14 residues. J lost 7 bases, V lost 5 bases, and 4 bases had no gene match. Germline V lookup: CDR1 SNHLY, CDR2 FYNNEI. The CDR3 sequence is CASSLAGGGNEQFF. The DNA for the CDR3 is TGTGCCAGCAGTCTAGCGGGAGGAGGGAATGAGCAGTTCTTC.

This sequence joins TRBV19 and TRBJ1-5; TRBD1 is a possible D gene (5 bases). The CDR3 is made up of 16 amino acids. V dropped 0 bases and J dropped 3 bases, with 12 bases sitting between them. The germline CDR1 and CDR2 sequences are LNHDA and SQIVND (reference sequence). For the CDR3, the DNA is TGTGCCAGTAGTATAGATTACGGGGACCTCAATCAGCCCCAGCATTTT. Its translation: CASSIDYGDLNQPQHF.

This clone came up once. This chain uses TRBV4-1 with TRBJ1-5; TRBD1 matches 7 bases. Germline V CDR1 and CDR2: MGHRA, YSYEKL. V lost 1 base to trimming and J lost 0 bases; unmatched junction nucleotides: 9. This CDR3 has 18 residues. CDR3 region: CASSQVSGRGYSNQPQHF. The CDR3 coding sequence is TGCGCCAGCAGCCAAGTTTCCGGCAGGGGGTATAGCAATCAGCCCCAGCATTTT.

A few counts support this clone. The chain links TRBV5-1 to TRBJ1-1; D perhaps matches TRBD1 (6 bases). CDR3 length: 14 residues. Germline values: CDR1 SGHRS, CDR2 YFSETQ. V shed 1 base and J shed 3 bases, with 10 bases lying between them. The CDR3 DNA is TGCGCCAGCAGCTTGCAGGGGTCGGACACTGAAGCTTTCTTT. Translating gives CASSLQGSDTEAFF.

The genes are TRBV10-3 and TRBJ2-7; D call uncertain. The germline V and J ends were trimmed by 4 bases and 1 base, with 17 bases remaining between them. The germline V gene encodes CDR1 ENHRY and CDR2 SYGVKD. The CDR3 has 16 amino acids. CDR3 nucleotides: TGTGCCATCAGTGCCCCCTCTGGGCAGGTATCCTACGAGCAGTACTTC. Its protein product is CAISAPSGQVSYEQYF.

The gene calls are TRBV2 and TRBJ2-1; 10 bases line up with TRBD1. The CDR3 runs to 16 residues. Germline CDR1 SNHLY, CDR2 FYNNEI. V lost 7 bases to trimming and J lost 6 bases; unmatched junction nucleotides: 12. The chain's CDR3 is CASKTGGPYPRNEQFF. The CDR3 DNA follows: TGTGCCAGCAAGACAGGGGGCCCATACCCTCGCAATGAGCAGTTCTTC.

The chain links TRBV7-2 to TRBJ2-3; 9 bases fit TRBD2. V lost 1 base, J lost 1 base, and 6 bases stayed unmatched. This CDR3 spans 17 amino acids. Per germline, CDR1 SGHTA and CDR2 FQGNSA. The CDR3 region is CASSLVAGGPGTDTQYF. For the CDR3, the DNA is TGTGCCAGCAGCTTAGTGGCGGGAGGGCCGGGCACAGATACGCAGTATTTT.

The genes are TRBV27 and TRBJ2-6; tentatively, D is TRBD2 (6 bases). The CDR3 sequence is 18 residues long. The V end was cut by 4 bases, the J end by 1 base, with 17 bases between. CDR1 MNHEY and CDR2 SMNVEV come from the germline V gene (reference sequence). CDR3 nucleotides: TGTGCCAGCAGTTCGTGGGACTCCTCTTTATCTGGGGCCAACGTCCTGACTTTC. Protein product: CASSSWDSSLSGANVLTF.

This chain links TRBV4-1 with TRBJ1-1; D is possibly TRBD1 (5 bases). The V and J ends lost 4 bases and 5 bases respectively, with 8 bases between them. This CDR3 comprises 12 residues. Germline V lookup: CDR1 MGHRA, CDR2 YSYEKL. CDR3 sequence (DNA): TGCGCCAGCAGCCCTGGGGGGACTGAAGCTTTCTTT. This encodes CASSPGGTEAFF.

The chain employs TRBV28 and TRBJ1-1; D ambiguous. The CDR3 is 16 residues long. Germline loops: CDR1 MDHEN, CDR2 SYDVKM. Trimming took off 5 bases at V and 5 bases at J, with 21 bases between the two ends. CDR3: CASSTPEEGLRTEAFF. The DNA of the CDR3 is TGTGCCAGCAGTACCCCCGAGGAGGGCCTGAGAACTGAAGCTTTCTTT.

This clone was observed a handful of times. The chain couples TRBV6-4 to TRBJ2-2; the D gene is possibly TRBD1 (6 bases). Deletions cut 5 bases from V and 7 bases from J, with 11 bases between. The CDR3 length is 13 residues. From germline, CDR1 is MRHNA and CDR2 SNTAGT. In DNA form, the CDR3 reads TGTGCCAGCAGTAGGGGGACCGACGGGGAGCTGTTTTTT. This encodes CASSRGTDGELFF.

CDR3 residues: CATSRDLANTGELFF. CDR3 in DNA: TGTGCCACCAGCAGAGACCTCGCGAACACCGGGGAGCTGTTTTTT. The rearrangement uses TRBV15 and TRBJ2-2; D call uncertain. CDR1 is LNHNV and CDR2 is YYDKDF in the germline V gene (reference sequence). The CDR3 sequence is 15 residues long. Trimming stripped 0 bases from V and 0 bases from J, with 5 bases between.

The gene calls are TRBV5-6 and TRBJ2-7; 7 nucleotides match TRBD1. This CDR3 spans 12 amino acids. V lost 5 bases, J lost 3 bases, and 2 bases stayed unmatched. In germline, CDR1 is SGHDT, CDR2 YYEEEE. CDR3 coding DNA: TGTGCCAGCAGTCAGGGGGACTACGAGCAGTACTTC. Translation gives CASSQGDYEQYF.

The chain carries TRBV7-2 and TRBJ2-3; 12 positions agree with TRBD2. V trimming: 1 base; J trimming: 11 bases; junction bases outside the gene matches: 4. Germline V lookup: CDR1 SGHTA, CDR2 FQGNSA. The CDR3 loop spans 14 amino acids. The chain's CDR3 is CASSLGLAGGVQYF. In DNA, the CDR3 is TGTGCCAGCAGCTTAGGGCTAGCGGGAGGGGTGCAGTATTTT.

The chain employs TRBV7-9 and TRBJ2-5; perhaps TRBD2 as D (6 bases). This CDR3 is 12 amino acids long. Germline V gene lookup returns CDR1 SEHNR and CDR2 FQNEAQ (reference sequence). The V end lost 7 bases, the J end lost 3 bases, and 9 bases lay between the germline ends. CDR3 in DNA: TGTGCCAGCAAGGGAGGTGAAGAGACCCAGTACTTC. Protein product: CASKGGEETQYF.

The chain combines TRBV7-2 with TRBJ2-5; no clear D gene. The last part of the DNA fits TRBJ2-7 better; the J call may be wrong. The length of the CDR3 is 11 residues. Germline values: CDR1 SGHTA, CDR2 FQGNSA. CDR3 DNA sequence: TGTGCCAGCAGCTTACTCCGCGAGCAGTACTTC. This sequence encodes CASSLLREQYF.

V gene TRBV5-6 combines with J gene TRBJ2-5; 8 bases map to TRBD1. V dropped 1 base and J dropped 5; count of bases not matched to a gene: 7. Germline V gene data show CDR1 as SGHDT and CDR2 as YYEEEE. The CDR3 totals 15 residues. Written as DNA, the CDR3 is TGTGCCAGCAGCTTGTCGCAGGGGGCTGGGGAGACCCAGTACTTC. Its protein product is CASSLSQGAGETQYF.

This clone has just one count. The chain couples TRBV5-6 to TRBJ2-7; D is perhaps TRBD1 (6 bases). Per germline, CDR1 SGHDT and CDR2 YYEEEE. Trimming stripped 7 bases from V and 5 bases from J, with 19 bases between. The CDR3 sequence is 14 residues long. The CDR3 sequence is CASARGAGFHEQYF. CDR3 nucleotides: TGTGCCAGCGCCAGGGGAGCAGGTTTCCACGAGCAGTACTTC.

The table lists this clone with a count of one. V usage is TRBV4-1 and J usage is TRBJ2-7; TRBD1 matches 7 bases. CDR3 size: 15 residues. V was pared by 1 base and J by 5 bases, with 8 bases of the junction left unmatched. Germline CDR1 reads MGHRA; CDR2 reads YSYEKL. The CDR3 protein is CASSQVNRGVDEQYF. The CDR3 DNA reads as TGCGCCAGCAGCCAAGTGAACAGGGGTGTGGACGAGCAGTACTTC.

The rearrangement links TRBV9 to TRBJ1-1; 9 nucleotides match TRBD1. Germline V gene sequence: CDR1 SGDLS, CDR2 YYNGEE. V shed 4 bases, J shed 2 bases, and the junction held 6 bases outside the gene matches. The CDR3 loop spans 15 amino acids. CDR3: CASSPSDRGNTEAFF. CDR3 DNA sequence: TGTGCCAGCAGCCCCTCGGACAGGGGTAACACTGAAGCTTTCTTT.

V usage is TRBV7-9 and J usage is TRBJ1-1; TRBD1 is a possible D gene (5 bases). Germline values: CDR1 SEHNR, CDR2 FQNEAQ (reference sequence). Between the trimmed V and J ends, which lost 1 base and 3 bases, there was a span of 9 bases. The CDR3 length is 14 residues. The CDR3 coding sequence is TGTGCCAGCAGCTTAGAGCCGGGGCACACTGAAGCTTTCTTT. It is translated as CASSLEPGHTEAFF.

The chain is built from TRBV28 and TRBJ2-7; unclear D gene. The CDR3 has 14 amino acids. CDR1 and CDR2 from the germline V gene are MDHEN and SYDVKM. V lost 5 bases and J 0 bases, leaving 11 bases between the germline ends. CDR3 protein: CASSPFRPSYEQYF. The CDR3 bases are TGTGCCAGCAGTCCTTTCAGGCCCTCCTACGAGCAGTACTTC.

This rearrangement joins TRBV28 to TRBJ1-3; 11 positions agree with TRBD1. Germline lookup yields CDR1 MDHEN and CDR2 SYDVKM. The junction had 4 bases not matched to a gene; V was cut back by 4 bases and J by 5 bases. The CDR3 loop spans 15 amino acids. The CDR3 DNA follows: TGTGCCAGCAGTTCCAGGACAGGGGGCAGAAACACCATATATTTT. It encodes CASSSRTGGRNTIYF. Filled out from reference TRBV28 and TRBJ1-3, the complete variable domain reads DVKVTQSSRYLVKRTGEKVFLECVQDMDHENMFWYRQDPGLGLRLIYFSYDVKMKEKGDIPEGYSVSREKKERFSLILESASTNQTSMYLCASSSRTGGRNTIYFGEGSWLTVV.

The J gene is TRBJ2-4, the V gene TRBV7-9; D ambiguous. CDR1 and CDR2 (germline): SEHNR, FQNEAQ (reference sequence). The CDR3 spans 14 residues. Trimming pared 6 bases from V and 2 bases from J, leaving 11 bases between. CDR3 in amino acids: CASSPSFPKNIQYF. DNA of the CDR3: TGTGCCAGCAGTCCTAGTTTTCCCAAAAACATTCAGTACTTC.

The chain uses TRBV29-1 and TRBJ1-5; D ambiguous. CDR3 length: 12 amino acids. Germline V gene lookup returns CDR1 SQVTM and CDR2 ANQGSEA. Trimming took off 4 bases at V and 4 bases at J, with 8 bases between the two ends. The CDR3 loop reads CSVGDGNQPQHF. CDR3 in DNA: TGCAGCGTTGGCGACGGGAATCAGCCCCAGCATTTT.

The chain couples TRBV9 to TRBJ2-1; 8 bases are shared with TRBD2. The CDR3 sequence is 15 residues long. CDR1 SGDLS and CDR2 YYNGEE come from the germline V gene. V was clipped by 0 bases and J by 3 bases; unmatched bases: 2. The DNA for the CDR3 is TGTGCCAGCAGCGTAGTGGCGGGAGGCTACAATGAGCAGTTCTTC. Protein sequence: CASSVVAGGYNEQFF.

The chain is built from TRBV19 and TRBJ1-5; D not certain. V was cut by 7 bases and J by 1 base, with 14 bases left in between. Per germline, CDR1 LNHDA and CDR2 SQIVND (reference sequence). The CDR3 is made up of 15 amino acids. The DNA for the CDR3 is TGTGCCAGTACCCATCTCTCCCCGAGCAATCAGCCCCAGCATTTT. Translating gives CASTHLSPSNQPQHF.

This rearrangement joins TRBV29-1 to TRBJ2-7; D is perhaps TRBD1 (6 bases). Trimming removed 5 bases at V and 4 bases at J, with 15 bases between. Germline V lookup: CDR1 SQVTM, CDR2 ANQGSEA. The CDR3 is 13 residues long. The CDR3 nucleotides read TGCAGCGTTTCCGCCAGGGGTTTGTACGAGCAGTACTTC. As protein: CSVSARGLYEQYF.

The chain has TRBV5-1 and TRBJ2-7; D not resolved. The CDR3 runs 15 residues. V lost 4 bases, J lost 0 bases, and 14 bases lay in between. Germline V lookup: CDR1 SGHRS, CDR2 YFSETQ. The CDR3 nucleotides read TGCGCCAGCAGCCCTTCACCGTCCAGCTCCTACGAGCAGTACTTC. This sequence encodes CASSPSPSSSYEQYF. Based on the CDR3 plus reference TRBV5-1 and TRBJ2-7, the full variable domain is KAGVTQTPRYLIKTRGQQVTLSCSPISGHRSVSWYQQTPGQGLQFLFEYFSETQRNKGNFPGRFSGRQFSNSRSEMNVSTLELGDSALYLCASSPSPSSSYEQYFGPGTRLTVT.

The chain carries TRBV10-2 and TRBJ2-5, with D possibly matching TRBD1 (5 bases). Germline V gives CDR1 WSHSY, CDR2 SAAADI. The ends were cut back, 7 bases at V and 2 bases at J, with 17 bases in the middle. This CDR3 is built from 15 residues. In nucleotides, the CDR3 is TGCGCCAGCACCCTAGAAAGAAAGGGGCAAGAGACCCAGTACTTC. Translated, it gives CASTLERKGQETQYF.

This clone has a handful of counts. V gene TRBV29-1 combines with J gene TRBJ1-1; tentatively, D is TRBD1 (6 bases). The CDR3 is 14 residues long. Germline V gene lookup returns CDR1 SQVTM and CDR2 ANQGSEA. V was shortened by 6 bases and J by 8 bases, with 22 bases between the two germline ends. In nucleotides, the CDR3 is TGCAGCGTGTCCAGGGGTAGGGGACGTACAGAAGCTTTCTTT. Its protein is CSVSRGRGRTEAFF.